The clone carrying this TCR beta chain was observed a handful of times. CDR1 is SGHTA, CDR2 FQGTGA, per germline. The CDR3 loop spans 14 amino acids. Trimming took off 2 bases at V and 8 bases at J, with 13 bases between the two ends. These data originate in a study of tumor-infiltrating lymphocytes in oesophageal squamous cell carcinoma. TCRdb re-analysed the PCR reads in MiXCR, keeping a single row per CDR3 protein. The sample records approximately 12,000 distinct CDR3 sequences, roughly 46% being singletons. This sequence originates from a male donor with esophageal squamous cell carcinoma. Input material: normal esophageal tissue next to the tumor. This chain links TRBV7-3 with TRBJ2-1; D perhaps matches TRBD1 (7 bases). CDR3 DNA sequence: TGTGCCAGCAGCTTACAGGGGGGTCCCGATGAGCAGTTCTTC. Its translation is CASSLQGGPDEQFF.